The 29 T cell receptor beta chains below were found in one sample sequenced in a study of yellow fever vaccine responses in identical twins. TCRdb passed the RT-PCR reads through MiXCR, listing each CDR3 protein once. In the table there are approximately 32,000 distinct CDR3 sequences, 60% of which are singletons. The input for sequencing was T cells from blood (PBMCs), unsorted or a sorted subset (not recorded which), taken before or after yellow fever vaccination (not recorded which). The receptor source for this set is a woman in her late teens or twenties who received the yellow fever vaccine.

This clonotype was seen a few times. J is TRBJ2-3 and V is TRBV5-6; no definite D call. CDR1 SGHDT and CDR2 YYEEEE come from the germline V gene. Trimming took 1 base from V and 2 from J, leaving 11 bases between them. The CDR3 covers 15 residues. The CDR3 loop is CASSLRSRNTDTQYF. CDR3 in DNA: TGTGCCAGCAGCTTGCGGTCGCGAAACACAGATACGCAGTATTTT.

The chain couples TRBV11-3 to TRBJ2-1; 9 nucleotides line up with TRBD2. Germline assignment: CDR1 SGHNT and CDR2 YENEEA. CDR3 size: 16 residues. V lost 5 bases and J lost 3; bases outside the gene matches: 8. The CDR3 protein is CASSPLSGRGYNEQFF. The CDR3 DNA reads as TGTGCCAGCAGCCCTCTTAGCGGGAGAGGCTACAATGAGCAGTTCTTC.

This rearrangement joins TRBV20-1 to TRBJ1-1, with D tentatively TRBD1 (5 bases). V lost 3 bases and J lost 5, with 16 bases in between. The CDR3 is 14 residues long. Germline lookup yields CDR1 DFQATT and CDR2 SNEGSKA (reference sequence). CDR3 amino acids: CSASEDTPRTEAFF. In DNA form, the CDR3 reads TGCAGTGCTAGTGAGGACACCCCGAGGACTGAAGCTTTCTTT.

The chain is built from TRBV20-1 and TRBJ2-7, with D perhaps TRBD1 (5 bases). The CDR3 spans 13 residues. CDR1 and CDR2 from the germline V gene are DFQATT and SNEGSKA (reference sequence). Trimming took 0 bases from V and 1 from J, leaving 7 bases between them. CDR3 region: CSARDWTSYEQYF. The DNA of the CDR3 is TGCAGTGCTAGAGATTGGACATCCTACGAGCAGTACTTC.

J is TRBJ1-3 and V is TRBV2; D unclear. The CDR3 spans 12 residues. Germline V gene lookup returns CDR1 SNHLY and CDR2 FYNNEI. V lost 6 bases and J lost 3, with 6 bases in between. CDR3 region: CASRLNGNTIYF. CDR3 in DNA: TGTGCCAGCAGATTAAATGGAAACACCATATATTTT.

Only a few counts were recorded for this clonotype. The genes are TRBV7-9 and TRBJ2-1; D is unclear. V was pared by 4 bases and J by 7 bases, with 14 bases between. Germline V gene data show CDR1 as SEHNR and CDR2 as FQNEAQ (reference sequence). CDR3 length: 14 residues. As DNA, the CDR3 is TGTGCCAGCAGCTCATCTAAGACTCCAAATGAGCAGTTCTTC. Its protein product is CASSSSKTPNEQFF. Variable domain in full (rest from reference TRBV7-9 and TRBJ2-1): DTGVSQNPRHKITKRGQNVTFRCDPISEHNRLYWYRQTLGQGPEFLTYFQNEAQLEKSRLLSDRFSAERPKGSFSTLEIQRTEQGDSAMYLCASSSSKTPNEQFFGPGTRLTVL.

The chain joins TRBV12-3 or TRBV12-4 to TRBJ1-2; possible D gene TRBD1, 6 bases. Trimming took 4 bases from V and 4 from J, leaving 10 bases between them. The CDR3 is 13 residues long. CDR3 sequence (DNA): TGTGCCAGCAGTTCGGACAGAACCTATGGCTACACCTTC. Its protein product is CASSSDRTYGYTF.

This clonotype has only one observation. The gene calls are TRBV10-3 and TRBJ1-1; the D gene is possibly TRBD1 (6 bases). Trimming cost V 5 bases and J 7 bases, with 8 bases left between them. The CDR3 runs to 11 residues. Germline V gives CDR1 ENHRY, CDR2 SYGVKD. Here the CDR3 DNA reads TGTGCCATCAGTCAGGGGTTTGAAGCTTTCTTT. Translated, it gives CAISQGFEAFF.

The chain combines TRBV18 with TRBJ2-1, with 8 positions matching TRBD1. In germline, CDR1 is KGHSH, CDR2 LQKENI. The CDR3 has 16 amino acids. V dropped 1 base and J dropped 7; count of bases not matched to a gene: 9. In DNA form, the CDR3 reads TGTGCCAGCTCACCACAGCCCGACAGGGGAAAGAATGAGCAGTTCTTC. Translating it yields CASSPQPDRGKNEQFF.

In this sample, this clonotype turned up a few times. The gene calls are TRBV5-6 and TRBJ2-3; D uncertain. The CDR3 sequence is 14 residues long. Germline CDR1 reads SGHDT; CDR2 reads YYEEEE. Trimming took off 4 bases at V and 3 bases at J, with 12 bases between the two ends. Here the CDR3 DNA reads TGTGCCAGCAGCAAACCGTGGGGTACAGATACGCAGTATTTT. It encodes CASSKPWGTDTQYF.

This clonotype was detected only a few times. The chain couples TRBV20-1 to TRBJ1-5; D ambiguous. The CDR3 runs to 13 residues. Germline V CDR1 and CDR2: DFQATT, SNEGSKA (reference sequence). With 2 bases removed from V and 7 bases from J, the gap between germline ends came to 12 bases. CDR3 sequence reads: CSARRLSGQPQHF. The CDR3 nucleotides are TGCAGTGCTAGAAGACTCAGTGGGCAGCCCCAGCATTTT.

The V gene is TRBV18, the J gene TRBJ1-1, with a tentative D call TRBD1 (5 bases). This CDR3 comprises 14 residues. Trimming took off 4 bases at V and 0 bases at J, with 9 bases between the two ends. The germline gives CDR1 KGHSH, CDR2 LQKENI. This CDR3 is CASSQTDMNTEAFF. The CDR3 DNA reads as TGTGCCAGCTCACAGACGGACATGAACACTGAAGCTTTCTTT.

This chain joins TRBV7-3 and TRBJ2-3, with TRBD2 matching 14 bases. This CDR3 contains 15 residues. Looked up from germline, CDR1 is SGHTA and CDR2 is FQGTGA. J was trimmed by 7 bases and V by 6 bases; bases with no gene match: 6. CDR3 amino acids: CASSPGTSGSHTQYF. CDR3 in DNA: TGTGCCAGCAGTCCAGGGACTAGCGGGAGCCATACGCAGTATTTT.

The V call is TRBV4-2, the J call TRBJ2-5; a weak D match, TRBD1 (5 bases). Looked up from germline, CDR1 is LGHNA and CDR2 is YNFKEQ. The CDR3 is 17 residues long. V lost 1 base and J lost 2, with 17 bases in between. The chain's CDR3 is CASSQGWVQTGQETQYF. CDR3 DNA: TGTGCCAGCAGCCAAGGTTGGGTTCAAACAGGTCAAGAGACCCAGTACTTC.

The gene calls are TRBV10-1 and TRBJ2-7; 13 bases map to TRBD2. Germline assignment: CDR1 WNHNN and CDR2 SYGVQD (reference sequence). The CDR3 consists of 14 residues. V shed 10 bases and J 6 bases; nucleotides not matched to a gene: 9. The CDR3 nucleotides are TGCGCCACCGTGGGGACTAGCGGGATGATCGAGCAGTACTTC. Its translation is CATVGTSGMIEQYF.

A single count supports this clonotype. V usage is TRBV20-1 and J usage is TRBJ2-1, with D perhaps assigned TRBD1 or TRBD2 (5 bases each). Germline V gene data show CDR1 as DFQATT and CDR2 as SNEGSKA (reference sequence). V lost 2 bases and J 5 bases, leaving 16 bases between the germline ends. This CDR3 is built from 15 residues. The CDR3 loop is CSARLWGDSHNEQFF. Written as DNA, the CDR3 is TGCAGTGCTAGATTGTGGGGAGACAGCCACAATGAGCAGTTCTTC.

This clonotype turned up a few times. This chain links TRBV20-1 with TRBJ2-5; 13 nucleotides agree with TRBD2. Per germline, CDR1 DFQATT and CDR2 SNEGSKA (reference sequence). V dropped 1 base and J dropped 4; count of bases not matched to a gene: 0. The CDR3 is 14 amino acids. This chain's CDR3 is CSARGTSGRETQYF. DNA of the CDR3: TGCAGTGCTAGAGGGACTAGCGGGAGAGAGACCCAGTACTTC.

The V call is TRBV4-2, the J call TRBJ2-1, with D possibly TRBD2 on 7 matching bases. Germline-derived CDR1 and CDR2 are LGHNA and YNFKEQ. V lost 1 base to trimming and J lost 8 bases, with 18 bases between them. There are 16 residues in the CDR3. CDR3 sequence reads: CASSQVEGGPGDEQFF. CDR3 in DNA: TGTGCCAGCAGCCAAGTGGAGGGGGGGCCTGGGGATGAGCAGTTCTTC.

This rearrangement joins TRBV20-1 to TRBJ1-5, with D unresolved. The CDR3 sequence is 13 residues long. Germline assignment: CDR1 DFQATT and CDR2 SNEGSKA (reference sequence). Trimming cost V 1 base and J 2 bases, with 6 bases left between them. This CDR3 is CSARAGGNQPQHF. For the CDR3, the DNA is TGCAGTGCTAGAGCCGGGGGCAATCAGCCCCAGCATTTT.

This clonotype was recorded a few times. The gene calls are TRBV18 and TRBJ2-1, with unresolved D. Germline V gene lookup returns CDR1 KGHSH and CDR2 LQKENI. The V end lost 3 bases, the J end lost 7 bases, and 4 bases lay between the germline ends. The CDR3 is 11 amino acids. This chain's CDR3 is CASSPGNEQFF. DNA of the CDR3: TGTGCCAGCTCACCCGGGAATGAGCAGTTCTTC. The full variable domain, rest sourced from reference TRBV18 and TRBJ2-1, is NAGVMQNPRHLVRRRGQEARLRCSPMKGHSHVYWYRQLPEEGLKFMVYLQKENIIDESGMPKERFSAEFPKEGPSILRIQQVVRGDSAAYFCASSPGNEQFFGPGTRLTVL.

CDR3 nucleotide sequence: TGTGCCAGCAGCTTAGCGGGGCGGGGCTATGGCTACACCTTC. This sequence encodes CASSLAGRGYGYTF. V and J are TRBV7-2 and TRBJ1-2; maybe TRBD1 (5 bases). CDR3 length: 14 amino acids. V lost 0 bases to trimming and J lost 4 bases, with 9 bases between them. Per germline, CDR1 SGHTA and CDR2 FQGNSA. Full variable domain (rest looked up from reference TRBV7-2 and TRBJ1-2): GAGVSQSPSNKVTEKGKDVELRCDPISGHTALYWYRQSLGQGLEFLIYFQGNSAPDKSGLPSDRFSAERTGGSVSTLTIQRTQQEDSAVYLCASSLAGRGYGYTFGSGTRLTVV.

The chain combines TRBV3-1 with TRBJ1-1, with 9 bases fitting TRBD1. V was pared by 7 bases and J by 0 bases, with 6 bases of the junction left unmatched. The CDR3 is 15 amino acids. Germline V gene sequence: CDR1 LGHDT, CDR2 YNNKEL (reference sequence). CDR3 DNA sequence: TGTGCCAGCACCACAGGGGGCAACATGAACACTGAAGCTTTCTTT. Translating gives CASTTGGNMNTEAFF.

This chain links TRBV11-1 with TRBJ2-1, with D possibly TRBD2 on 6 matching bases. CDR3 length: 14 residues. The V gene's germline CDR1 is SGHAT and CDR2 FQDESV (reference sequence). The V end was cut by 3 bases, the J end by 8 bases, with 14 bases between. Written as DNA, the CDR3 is TGTGCCAGCAGCTTCGGGGCCCCGGGGGATGAGCAGTTCTTC. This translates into CASSFGAPGDEQFF.

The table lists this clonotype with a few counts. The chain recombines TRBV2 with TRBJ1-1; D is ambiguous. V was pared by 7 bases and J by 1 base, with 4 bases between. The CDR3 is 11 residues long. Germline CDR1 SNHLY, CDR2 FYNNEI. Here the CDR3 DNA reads TGTGCCAGCACCGCGAACACTGAAGCTTTCTTT. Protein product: CASTANTEAFF.

CDR3 DNA: TGTGCCAGCAGCTTCCGGGACGGGAACAATGAGCAGTTCTTC. This translates into CASSFRDGNNEQFF. The chain is built from TRBV5-5 and TRBJ2-1; tentatively, D is TRBD1 or TRBD2 (5 bases each). Between the trimmed V and J ends, which lost 2 bases and 5 bases, there was a span of 11 bases. Looked up from germline, CDR1 is SGHKS and CDR2 is YYEKEE (reference sequence). The CDR3 is made up of 14 amino acids.

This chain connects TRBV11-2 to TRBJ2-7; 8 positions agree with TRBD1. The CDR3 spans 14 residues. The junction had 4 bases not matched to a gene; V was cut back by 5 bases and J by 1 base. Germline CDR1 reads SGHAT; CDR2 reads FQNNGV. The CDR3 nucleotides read TGTGCCAGCAGCCCACGGGACAGGTCCTACGAGCAGTACTTC. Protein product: CASSPRDRSYEQYF.

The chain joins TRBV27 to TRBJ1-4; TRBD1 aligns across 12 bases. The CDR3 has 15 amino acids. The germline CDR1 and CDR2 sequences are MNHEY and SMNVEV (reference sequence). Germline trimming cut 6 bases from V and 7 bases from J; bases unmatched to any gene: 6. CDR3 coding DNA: TGTGCCAGCAGCACTAGGGACAGGGGGCTTGAAAAACTGTTTTTT. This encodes CASSTRDRGLEKLFF.

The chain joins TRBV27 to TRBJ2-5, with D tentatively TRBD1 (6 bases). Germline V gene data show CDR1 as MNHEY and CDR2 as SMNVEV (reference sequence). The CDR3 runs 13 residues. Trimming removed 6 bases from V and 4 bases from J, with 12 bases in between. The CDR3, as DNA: TGTGCCAGCAGCCAAGGACAGCGAGAGACCCAGTACTTC. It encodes CASSQGQRETQYF.

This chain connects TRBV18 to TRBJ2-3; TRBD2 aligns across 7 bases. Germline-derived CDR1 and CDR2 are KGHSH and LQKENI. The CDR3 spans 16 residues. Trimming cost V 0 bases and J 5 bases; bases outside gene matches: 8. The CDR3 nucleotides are TGTGCCAGCTCACCACCTGATGGCGGGAGAGGAGATACGCAGTATTTT. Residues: CASSPPDGGRGDTQYF. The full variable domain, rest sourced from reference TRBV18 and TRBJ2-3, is NAGVMQNPRHLVRRRGQEARLRCSPMKGHSHVYWYRQLPEEGLKFMVYLQKENIIDESGMPKERFSAEFPKEGPSILRIQQVVRGDSAAYFCASSPPDGGRGDTQYFGPGTRLTVL.